Reported below is one TCR beta chain. This sample stems from a study of blood T cell repertoires in COVID-19. On the study more broadly: Sites across the United States, Italy and Spain contributed samples from acute and convalescent COVID-19. In each case, the material was cDNA or gDNA derived from T cells, B-cell-depleted T cells, or PBMCs.

Source study methods: Nucleated cell number was recorded as an estimate derived from reference gene primer amplification. The assay was immunoSEQ multiplex PCR, and TCRdb's table has in-frame clones only and misses some. The DNA was the basis for D and trimming; V, J and clone size are from that table. The table lists about 150,000 clones, about 80% of them singletons, with approximately 0.5% in the top ten. Sequencing was performed on peripheral blood. This TCR was recovered from a man aged 55 to 70 with acute or convalescent COVID-19.

DNA for the CDR3: TGTGCCAGCAGTTTGTACGAGACTGAAGCTTTCTTT. Translating gives CASSLYETEAFF. The chain has TRBV12-3 or TRBV12-4 and TRBJ1-1; D is uncertain. The CDR3 length is 12 residues. V dropped 3 bases and J dropped 5 bases, with 7 bases sitting between them.